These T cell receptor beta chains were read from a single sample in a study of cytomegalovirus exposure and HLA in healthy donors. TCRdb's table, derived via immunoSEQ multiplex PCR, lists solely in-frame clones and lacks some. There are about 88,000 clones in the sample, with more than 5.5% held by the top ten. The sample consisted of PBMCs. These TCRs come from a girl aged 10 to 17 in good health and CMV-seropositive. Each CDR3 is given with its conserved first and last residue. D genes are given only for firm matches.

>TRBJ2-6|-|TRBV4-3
TGCGCCAGCAGCCAAGCCGAGAGCTCTGGGGCCAACGTCCTGACTTTC
CASSQAESSGANVLTF
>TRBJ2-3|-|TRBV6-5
TGTGCCAGCAGTCAACGAGGAGATACGCAGTATTTT
CASSQRGDTQYF
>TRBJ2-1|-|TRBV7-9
TGTGCCAGCAGCTTACGCGAGACAAGGCAGTTCTTC
CASSLRETRQFF
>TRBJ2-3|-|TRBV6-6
TGTGCCAGCAGTTACGGGCTTTACACAGATAAGCAGTATTTT
CASSYGLYTDKQYF
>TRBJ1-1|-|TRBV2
TGTGCCAGCAGCGATTCGATGAGGGAAGATTTCTTT
CASSDSMREDFF
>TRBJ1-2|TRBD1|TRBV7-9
TGTGCCAGCAGCTTCTGGGACAGGGGATATGGCTACACCTTC
CASSFWDRGYGYTF
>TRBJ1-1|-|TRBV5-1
TGCGCCAGCAGTCGGGAGGACACTGAAGCTTTCTTT
CASSREDTEAFF
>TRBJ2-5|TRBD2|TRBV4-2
TGTGCCAGCAGCCAAGTGCTGGCGGGGGGTGGAGAGACCCAGTACTTC
CASSQVLAGGGETQYF
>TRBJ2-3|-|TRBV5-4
TGTGCCAGCAGCTTAAACAGGGAAGGGCCGCAGTATTTT
CASSLNREGPQYF
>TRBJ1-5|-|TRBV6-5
TGTGCCAGCACCTTGATCCGACGGGGCAATCAGCCCCAGCATTTT
CASTLIRRGNQPQHF
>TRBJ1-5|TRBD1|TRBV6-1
TGTGCCAGCAGTGAAGTGATTAGAGGGGGCTGGAGCAATCAGCCCCAGCATTTT
CASSEVIRGGWSNQPQHF
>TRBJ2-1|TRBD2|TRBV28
TGTGCCAGCAGTTTGTCCCTAGCGGGGGGCTACAATGAGCAGTTCTTC
CASSLSLAGGYNEQFF
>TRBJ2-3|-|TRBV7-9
TGTGCCAGCAAAAGCCCGGTCGGGACTCTGAGCACAGATACGCAGTATTTT
CASKSPVGTLSTDTQYF
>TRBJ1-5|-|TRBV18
TGTGCCAGCTCACGGGGACAACCGAATCAGCCCCAGCATTTT
CASSRGQPNQPQHF
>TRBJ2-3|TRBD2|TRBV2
TGTGCCAGCAGCGCACTTGGGGGGGGGAAGGCTACGCAGTATTTT
CASSALGGGKATQYF
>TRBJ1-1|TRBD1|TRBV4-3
TGCGCCAGCAGCCAAGTGTACCCGGACAGGAATGAAGCTTTCTTT
CASSQVYPDRNEAFF
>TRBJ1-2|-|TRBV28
TGTGCCAGCAGTTTGAAGAGATTCCTCTATGGCTACACCTTC
CASSLKRFLYGYTF
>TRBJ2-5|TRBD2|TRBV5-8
TGTGCCAGCAATCTGGGACTAGCGGGGGGGCGAGGAGAGACCCAGTACTTC
CASNLGLAGGRGETQYF
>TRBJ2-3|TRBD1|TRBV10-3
TGTGCCATCAGTGAGTCTAACAGGGGGTATACCACAGATACGCAGTATTTT
CAISESNRGYTTDTQYF
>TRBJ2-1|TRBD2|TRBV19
TGTGCCAGTTCGGGACTAGCGGGGGTTAATGAGCAGTTCTTC
CASSGLAGVNEQFF
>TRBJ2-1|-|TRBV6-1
TGTGCCAGCAGTGACCCCGGCTACAATGAGCAGTTCTTC
CASSDPGYNEQFF
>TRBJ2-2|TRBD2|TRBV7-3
TGTGCCAGCAGAAGAACCGGGACTACGAACACCGGGGAGCTGTTTTTT
CASRRTGTTNTGELFF
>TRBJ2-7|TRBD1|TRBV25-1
TGTGCCAGCAGTCCCCAGGGGGCCTACGAGCAGTACTTC
CASSPQGAYEQYF
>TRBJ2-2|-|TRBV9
TGTGCCAGCAGCAAATCCGGGACACATAACACCGGGGAGCTGTTTTTT
CASSKSGTHNTGELFF
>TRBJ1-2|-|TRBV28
TGTGCCAGCAGTCCACAGACAGGAGGCAGCTATGGCTACACCTTC
CASSPQTGGSYGYTF
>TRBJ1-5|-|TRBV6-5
TGTGCCAGCAGTACAACCGATCAGCCCCAGCATTTT
CASSTTDQPQHF